These 18 T cell receptor beta chains were sequenced from one sample in a study of T cells after yellow fever vaccination. TCRdb reprocessed the 5' RACE reads with MiXCR, giving one entry per CDR3 protein. The sample consists of around 300,000 distinct CDR3 sequences, under 15% of them appearing once. Sequencing used CD4+ T cells sorted from PBMCs, obtained 45 days after the yellow fever booster vaccination. All receptors come from a man younger than 45 who received the YFV17D yellow fever vaccine.

Concerning this clonotype: At one of its ends the junction is not consistent with the germline gene, which may arise from a read error. V and J are TRBV7-3 and TRBJ2-2, with 8 bases aligning to TRBD1. The CDR3 has 17 amino acids. The germline V gene encodes CDR1 SGHTA and CDR2 FQGTGA. CDR3 nucleotide sequence: TGTGCCAGGAGCTTAAATCACTGGACAGGGTTTAACGGGGAGCTGTTTTTT. Translation: CARSLNHWTGFNGELFF.

This clonotype turned up a few times. This sequence joins TRBV20-1 and TRBJ2-4; D is uncertain. Between the trimmed V and J ends, which lost 1 base and 8 bases, there was a span of 6 bases. CDR1 DFQATT and CDR2 SNEGSKA come from the germline V gene (reference sequence). The length of the CDR3 is 11 residues. The CDR3 coding sequence is TGCAGTGCTAGAGTGAAGCACATTCAGTACTTC. The encoded protein is CSARVKHIQYF.

This clonotype has just a few counts. The chain carries TRBV20-1 and TRBJ2-7; 8 nucleotides match TRBD2. The CDR3 sequence is 14 residues long. V trimming: 5 bases; J trimming: 3 bases; junction bases outside the gene matches: 9. Germline V lookup: CDR1 DFQATT, CDR2 SNEGSKA (reference sequence). The DNA of the CDR3 is TGCAGTGCTGTGACCGGGACTAGGAACTACGAGCAGTACTTC. Protein sequence: CSAVTGTRNYEQYF.

The chain combines TRBV7-2 with TRBJ2-5, with unresolved D. Germline lookup yields CDR1 SGHTA and CDR2 FQGNSA. V lost 2 bases, J lost 1 base, and 8 bases lay in between. The CDR3 covers 14 residues. The CDR3 region has the DNA TGTGCCAGCAGCTTATCCAATACCCAAGAGACCCAGTACTTC. This gives the protein CASSLSNTQETQYF.

This clonotype was detected a few times. This sequence joins TRBV6-6 and TRBJ2-3; TRBD2 agrees at 7 bases. The J segment lost 4 bases and the V segment lost 7 bases, leaving 2 bases of the junction unmatched. Germline CDR1 reads MNHNY; CDR2 reads SVGAGI (reference sequence). This CDR3 has 12 residues. The CDR3 is CASMGGADTQYF. CDR3 nucleotide sequence: TGTGCCAGCATGGGGGGGGCAGATACGCAGTATTTT.

V is TRBV5-1 and J is TRBJ2-3; D may be TRBD2 (5 bases). Looked up from germline, CDR1 is SGHRS and CDR2 is YFSETQ. The CDR3 extends over 15 amino acids. V was pared by 2 bases and J by 4 bases, with 14 bases between. The CDR3 region is CASSFRRDGADTQYF. CDR3 in DNA: TGCGCCAGCAGCTTCCGACGGGATGGGGCAGATACGCAGTATTTT.

In its sample, this clonotype was seen a few times. The chain links TRBV4-1 to TRBJ2-7; 10 bases line up with TRBD1. Germline values: CDR1 MGHRA, CDR2 YSYEKL. The CDR3 sequence is 14 residues long. The V segment lost 4 bases and the J segment 5 bases; nucleotides outside the gene matches: 5. The CDR3 DNA reads TGCGCCAGCAGCCCGGGGGACAGGGGCAACGAGCAGTACTTC. Translated: CASSPGDRGNEQYF.

This clonotype has ten or more counts. The chain recombines TRBV29-1 with TRBJ2-7; either TRBD1 or TRBD2 may supply D (5 bases each). This CDR3 comprises 13 residues. CDR1 and CDR2 from the germline V gene are SQVTM and ANQGSEA. The V and J ends lost 6 bases and 5 bases respectively, with 17 bases between them. The CDR3 loop reads CSVVPGGRDEQYF. In DNA form, the CDR3 reads TGCAGCGTGGTCCCTGGGGGTCGTGACGAGCAGTACTTC.

This clonotype was recorded a few times. The chain carries TRBV27 and TRBJ1-5; no firm D call. The CDR3 loop spans 12 amino acids. Germline CDR1 and CDR2: MNHEY and SMNVEV (reference sequence). V lost 6 bases to trimming and J lost 3 bases, with 6 bases between them. CDR3 sequence (DNA): TGTGCCAGCAGGGGCCCCAATCAGCCCCAGCATTTT. This sequence encodes CASRGPNQPQHF.

This clonotype was observed many times. The chain is built from TRBV20-1 and TRBJ2-5, with 8 positions matching TRBD1. From germline, CDR1 is DFQATT and CDR2 SNEGSKA (reference sequence). The length of the CDR3 is 14 residues. V trimming: 6 bases; J trimming: 4 bases; junction bases outside the gene matches: 10. The CDR3 loop reads CSAISGTGGETQYF. The CDR3 DNA reads as TGCAGTGCGATATCCGGGACAGGTGGAGAGACCCAGTACTTC.

This clonotype has more than one count but fewer than ten. The CDR3 region is CASSPDSGYHTDTQYF. The CDR3 nucleotides are TGTGCCAGCAGTCCGGACAGCGGATATCACACAGATACGCAGTATTTT. This chain links TRBV12-3 or TRBV12-4 with TRBJ2-3, with D perhaps matching TRBD1 (6 bases). V was shortened by 5 bases and J by 2 bases, with 17 bases between the two germline ends. The CDR3 totals 16 residues.

The DNA for the CDR3 is TGTGCCAGCAGTTTAGGGGGGGCGACAAGGTTCGAGACCCAGTACTTC. This translates into CASSLGGATRFETQYF. V is TRBV28 and J is TRBJ2-5, with D possibly TRBD2 on 7 matching bases. V was cut by 2 bases and J by 5 bases, with 18 bases left in between. The length of the CDR3 is 16 residues. The germline V gene has CDR1 MDHEN and CDR2 SYDVKM.

The table lists this clonotype with many counts. V and J are TRBV4-3 and TRBJ2-1; 9 bases agree with TRBD1. The CDR3 extends over 13 amino acids. V lost 2 bases, J lost 8 bases, and 1 base stayed unmatched. Germline V gene lookup returns CDR1 LGHNA and CDR2 YSLEER. The chain's CDR3 is CASSQRQGDEQFF. DNA of the CDR3: TGCGCCAGCAGCCAACGACAGGGGGATGAGCAGTTCTTC.

This clonotype has ten or more counts. The CDR3 coding sequence is TGTGCCAGCAGGTCTGAGGAGACCCAGTACTTC. It codes for CASRSEETQYF. This sequence joins TRBV11-1 and TRBJ2-5, with D uncertain. Germline V gives CDR1 SGHAT, CDR2 FQDESV (reference sequence). This CDR3 has 11 residues. Trimming left V 6 bases short and J 5 bases short, with 7 bases between. The whole variable domain, filled in from reference TRBV11-1 and TRBJ2-5, reads EAEVAQSPRYKITEKSQAVAFWCDPISGHATLYWYRQILGQGPELLVQFQDESVVDDSQLPKDRFSAERLKGVDSTLKIQPAELGDSAMYLCASRSEETQYFGPGTRLLVL.

The chain recombines TRBV5-1 with TRBJ1-2; TRBD1 agrees at 8 bases. With V trimmed by 4 bases and J by 2 bases, 7 bases remained unmatched. The CDR3 runs to 15 residues. CDR1 is SGHRS and CDR2 is YFSETQ in the germline V gene. The CDR3 protein is CASSLLTGANYGYTF. The CDR3, as DNA: TGCGCCAGCAGCCTCTTGACAGGGGCGAACTATGGCTACACCTTC.

This clonotype was seen more than once but under ten times. The chain links TRBV24-1 to TRBJ2-5, with D possibly matching TRBD1 (5 bases). Germline V gene sequence: CDR1 KGHDR, CDR2 SFDVKD. This CDR3 spans 14 amino acids. V lost 4 bases, J lost 5 bases, and 13 bases lay in between. CDR3 sequence (DNA): TGTGCCACCAGTGACCCAAAGGGGAAGGAGACCCAGTACTTC. It yields the protein CATSDPKGKETQYF.

The chain links TRBV7-3 to TRBJ2-5; TRBD1 is a possible D gene (5 bases). V lost 6 bases and J 5 bases, leaving 16 bases between the germline ends. This CDR3 is 14 amino acids long. Per germline, CDR1 SGHTA and CDR2 FQGTGA. DNA of the CDR3: TGTGCCAGCAGTCCCGACAGTAGGTGGGAGACCCAGTACTTC. Translated, it gives CASSPDSRWETQYF.

This clonotype showed up just a few times. The chain uses TRBV6-2 or TRBV6-3 and TRBJ1-5, with TRBD1 matching 8 bases. Germline CDR1 and CDR2: MNHEY and SVGEGT. This CDR3 contains 15 residues. With V trimmed by 1 base and J by 3 bases, 2 bases remained unmatched. The CDR3 reads CASSYLGQDNQPQHF. The CDR3 nucleotides read TGTGCCAGCAGTTACTTGGGACAGGACAATCAGCCCCAGCATTTT.